The clone carrying this T cell receptor (beta chain) came up a few times. The CDR3 spans 14 residues. Between the trimmed V and J ends, which lost 3 bases and 7 bases, there was a span of 13 bases. The germline V gene encodes CDR1 LGHDT and CDR2 YNNKEL (reference sequence). This sample is part of a study of early T cells in non-severe SARS-CoV-2 infection. Each cDNA molecule carried a unique molecular identifier. TCRdb reprocessed the 5' RACE reads via MiXCR and lists one record per CDR3 protein. The sample holds roughly 100,000 distinct CDR3 sequences; about 12% are singletons and the top ten take 3.5% to 5%.

The clonotype was recovered from an adult who was a healthcare worker with PCR-confirmed SARS-CoV-2 infection or an uninfected control (not recorded which). Material: whole blood, obtained at baseline. This chain links TRBV3-1 with TRBJ1-5; the D gene is possibly TRBD1 (5 bases). The CDR3 DNA sequence: TGTGCCAGCAGCCAGGGCCAGGGTTGGCAGCCCCAGCATTTT. Its translation is CASSQGQGWQPQHF.